A selection of T cell receptor beta chains follows, all from one sample in a study of shared clonotypes between healthy human individuals. This table comes from immunoSEQ multiplex PCR, and its TCRdb copy is limited to in-frame clones, with some not included. The sample shows about 500,000 clones, around 77% of them seen only once. Sequenced input: PBMCs. These receptors were collected from a woman aged 40 to 50 in good health. Some clones in this sample may be carry-over from other donors' samples. The CDR3 runs from the conserved cysteine through the conserved F or W. Fields, in order: V gene, clone size, J gene, D gene, CDR3 protein, CDR3 DNA. A D gene is named only where the DNA matches it firmly. Clone size is not always given. Where it is, it says once, few, many or a class for expanded clones.

v_call: TRBV5-4
clone_size: many
j_call: TRBJ1-2
d_call: -
cdr3_aa: CASSPLESGYGYTF
cdr3_nt: TGTGCCAGCAGCCCGTTGGAATCCGGTTATGGCTACACCTTC

v_call: TRBV6-1
clone_size: -
j_call: TRBJ1-5
d_call: TRBD1
cdr3_aa: CASSVGLVTGGATDQPQHF
cdr3_nt: TGTGCCAGCAGTGTGGGGCTGGTGACAGGGGGCGCGACGGATCAGCCCCAGCATTTT

v_call: TRBV6-6
clone_size: -
j_call: TRBJ1-5
d_call: TRBD1
cdr3_aa: CASETGGNQPQHF
cdr3_nt: TGTGCCAGCGAAACAGGGGGCAATCAGCCCCAGCATTTT

v_call: TRBV5-1
clone_size: -
j_call: TRBJ2-5
d_call: TRBD1
cdr3_aa: CASSRNRQGFQETQYF
cdr3_nt: TGCGCCAGCAGCCGGAACCGACAGGGGTTTCAAGAGACCCAGTACTTC

v_call: TRBV27
clone_size: -
j_call: TRBJ1-5
d_call: -
cdr3_aa: CASSPLSGRAQHF
cdr3_nt: TGTGCCAGCAGTCCGCTATCCGGGCGAGCCCAGCATTTT

v_call: TRBV10-3
clone_size: few
j_call: TRBJ1-1
d_call: -
cdr3_aa: CAISEWEKNTEAFF
cdr3_nt: TGTGCCATCAGTGAGTGGGAGAAGAACACTGAAGCTTTCTTT

v_call: TRBV28
clone_size: -
j_call: TRBJ1-5
d_call: TRBD1
cdr3_aa: CASSFDRGLDNQPQHF
cdr3_nt: TGTGCCAGCAGTTTTGACAGGGGGCTCGACAATCAGCCCCAGCATTTT

v_call: TRBV5-1
clone_size: few
j_call: TRBJ1-1
d_call: -
cdr3_aa: CASSLNQNTEAFF
cdr3_nt: TGCGCCAGCAGCTTGAATCAGAACACTGAAGCTTTCTTT

v_call: TRBV11-2
clone_size: -
j_call: TRBJ2-7
d_call: -
cdr3_aa: CASSHGGVVYEQYF
cdr3_nt: TGTGCCAGCAGCCATGGTGGGGTCGTCTACGAGCAGTACTTC

v_call: TRBV18
clone_size: -
j_call: TRBJ2-7
d_call: -
cdr3_aa: CASSRQAPSYEQYF
cdr3_nt: TGTGCCAGCTCACGGCAGGCTCCTTCCTACGAGCAGTACTTC

v_call: TRBV28
clone_size: -
j_call: TRBJ1-4
d_call: -
cdr3_aa: CASSPSVAGMREKLFF
cdr3_nt: TGTGCCAGCAGTCCGTCGGTGGCAGGGATGAGGGAAAAACTGTTTTTT

v_call: TRBV6-6
clone_size: -
j_call: TRBJ2-7
d_call: -
cdr3_aa: CASSYSDGSYEQYF
cdr3_nt: TGTGCCAGCAGTTACTCGGACGGTTCCTACGAGCAGTACTTC

v_call: TRBV5-1
clone_size: few
j_call: TRBJ2-3
d_call: -
cdr3_aa: CASSLDPSTDTQYF
cdr3_nt: TGCGCCAGCAGCTTGGACCCATCCACAGATACGCAGTATTTT

v_call: TRBV13
clone_size: -
j_call: TRBJ2-7
d_call: -
cdr3_aa: CASSTQGGGGWYEQYF
cdr3_nt: TGTGCCAGCAGCACCCAGGGGGGAGGAGGTTGGTACGAGCAGTACTTC

v_call: TRBV10-3
clone_size: -
j_call: TRBJ2-7
d_call: -
cdr3_aa: CAINEPGLEGEQYF
cdr3_nt: TGTGCCATCAACGAGCCGGGACTCGAGGGGGAGCAGTACTTC

v_call: TRBV19
clone_size: -
j_call: TRBJ2-7
d_call: -
cdr3_aa: CASSISGRDEQYF
cdr3_nt: TGTGCCAGTAGTATATCTGGAAGGGACGAGCAGTACTTC

v_call: TRBV19
clone_size: few
j_call: TRBJ2-7
d_call: -
cdr3_aa: CASSTGQNSYEQYF
cdr3_nt: TGTGCCAGTAGTACGGGACAAAACTCCTACGAGCAGTACTTC

v_call: TRBV2
clone_size: -
j_call: TRBJ1-2
d_call: TRBD1
cdr3_aa: CASSRDRGSNYGYTF
cdr3_nt: TGTGCCAGCAGTAGGGACAGGGGGTCTAACTATGGCTACACCTTC

v_call: TRBV27
clone_size: -
j_call: TRBJ2-7
d_call: TRBD2
cdr3_aa: CASRRVAGGLEQYF
cdr3_nt: TGTGCCAGCCGCCGGGTGGCGGGAGGGCTCGAGCAGTACTTC

v_call: TRBV6-6
clone_size: -
j_call: TRBJ1-4
d_call: -
cdr3_aa: CASSYRGGGNEKLFF
cdr3_nt: TGTGCCAGCAGTTACAGAGGGGGAGGTAATGAAAAACTGTTTTTT

v_call: TRBV10-2
clone_size: -
j_call: TRBJ2-2
d_call: -
cdr3_aa: CASSSGRTGELFF
cdr3_nt: TGCGCCAGCAGCTCGGGGAGGACCGGGGAGCTGTTTTTT

v_call: TRBV19
clone_size: -
j_call: TRBJ2-1
d_call: TRBD2
cdr3_aa: CASSIVPSGSTYNEQFF
cdr3_nt: TGTGCCAGTAGTATAGTACCTAGCGGGAGTACCTACAATGAGCAGTTCTTC

v_call: TRBV5-1
clone_size: once
j_call: TRBJ2-7
d_call: -
cdr3_aa: CASSSDLGYSYEQYF
cdr3_nt: TGCGCCAGCAGCTCGGACCTGGGCTATTCCTACGAGCAGTACTTC

v_call: TRBV7-2
clone_size: -
j_call: TRBJ2-2
d_call: -
cdr3_aa: CASSLASTGELFF
cdr3_nt: TGTGCCAGCAGCTTAGCTAGTACCGGGGAGCTGTTTTTT

v_call: TRBV30
clone_size: -
j_call: TRBJ2-2
d_call: -
cdr3_aa: CAWSPDTGELFF
cdr3_nt: TGTGCCTGGAGTCCCGACACCGGGGAGCTGTTTTTT

v_call: TRBV2
clone_size: -
j_call: TRBJ2-7
d_call: TRBD2
cdr3_aa: CASGGLAGGGQYF
cdr3_nt: TGTGCCAGCGGGGGACTAGCGGGAGGAGGGCAGTACTTC

v_call: TRBV14
clone_size: -
j_call: TRBJ2-5
d_call: -
cdr3_aa: CASSLPGGSGAETQYF
cdr3_nt: TGTGCCAGCAGCCTTCCAGGAGGGAGCGGCGCAGAGACCCAGTACTTC

v_call: TRBV19
clone_size: -
j_call: TRBJ2-1
d_call: -
cdr3_aa: CASSSLSSITNSNEQFF
cdr3_nt: TGTGCCAGTAGTAGCTTGTCTAGCATTACTAATAGCAATGAGCAGTTCTTC

v_call: TRBV7-6
clone_size: -
j_call: TRBJ2-5
d_call: TRBD1
cdr3_aa: CASSLRTGYQETQYF
cdr3_nt: TGTGCCAGCAGCTTAAGGACAGGGTACCAAGAGACCCAGTACTTC

v_call: TRBV4-1
clone_size: -
j_call: TRBJ2-5
d_call: -
cdr3_aa: CASSQEWGRARTETQYF
cdr3_nt: TGCGCCAGCAGCCAAGAATGGGGAAGGGCTAGGACGGAGACCCAGTACTTC

v_call: TRBV28
clone_size: -
j_call: TRBJ2-7
d_call: TRBD1
cdr3_aa: CASSRQGPYYEQYF
cdr3_nt: TGTGCCAGCAGTCGACAGGGGCCATACTACGAGCAGTACTTC

v_call: TRBV5-4
clone_size: -
j_call: TRBJ2-3
d_call: TRBD2
cdr3_aa: CASSNPEASGRGADTQYF
cdr3_nt: TGTGCCAGCAGCAACCCTGAGGCTAGCGGGAGAGGTGCAGATACGCAGTATTTT

v_call: TRBV2
clone_size: few
j_call: TRBJ1-3
d_call: -
cdr3_aa: CASSELSALPGNTIYF
cdr3_nt: TGTGCCAGCAGTGAGCTCTCGGCACTACCAGGAAACACCATATATTTT

v_call: TRBV18
clone_size: -
j_call: TRBJ2-3
d_call: -
cdr3_aa: CASSPLLDTQYF
cdr3_nt: TGTGCCAGCTCACCCTTGCTTGATACGCAGTATTTT

v_call: TRBV18
clone_size: -
j_call: TRBJ2-7
d_call: TRBD2
cdr3_aa: CASSPTSGSGEQYF
cdr3_nt: TGTGCCAGCTCACCAACTAGCGGGAGTGGCGAGCAGTACTTC

v_call: TRBV10-3
clone_size: -
j_call: TRBJ1-4
d_call: -
cdr3_aa: CAITASTNEKLFF
cdr3_nt: TGTGCCATTACAGCTTCAACTAATGAAAAACTGTTTTTT

v_call: TRBV5-4
clone_size: -
j_call: TRBJ2-6
d_call: -
cdr3_aa: CASSPARSSGANVLTF
cdr3_nt: TGTGCCAGCAGCCCGGCGCGGAGCTCTGGGGCCAACGTCCTGACTTTC

v_call: TRBV18
clone_size: -
j_call: TRBJ2-1
d_call: -
cdr3_aa: CASSPGGAPRGYEQFF
cdr3_nt: TGTGCCAGCTCCCCGGGCGGGGCCCCCCGGGGTTATGAGCAGTTCTTC

v_call: TRBV10-3
clone_size: -
j_call: TRBJ2-5
d_call: -
cdr3_aa: CAISEGSPGGETQYF
cdr3_nt: TGTGCCATCAGTGAAGGGTCTCCCGGGGGTGAGACCCAGTACTTC

v_call: TRBV5-6
clone_size: -
j_call: TRBJ1-3
d_call: -
cdr3_aa: CASSLDPGNTIYF
cdr3_nt: TGTGCCAGCAGCTTAGACCCGGGGAACACCATATATTTT

v_call: TRBV7-2
clone_size: few
j_call: TRBJ2-7
d_call: -
cdr3_aa: CASSPAGGFEYEQYF
cdr3_nt: TGTGCCAGCAGCCCCGCAGGGGGGTTTGAGTACGAGCAGTACTTC

v_call: TRBV10-1
clone_size: -
j_call: TRBJ2-3
d_call: TRBD2
cdr3_aa: CASSPILGTSKTDTQYF
cdr3_nt: TGCGCCAGCAGTCCTATCTTGGGGACTAGCAAGACAGATACGCAGTATTTT

v_call: TRBV27
clone_size: -
j_call: TRBJ2-7
d_call: -
cdr3_aa: CASRTGVHEQYF
cdr3_nt: TGTGCCAGCAGAACGGGGGTCCACGAGCAGTACTTC